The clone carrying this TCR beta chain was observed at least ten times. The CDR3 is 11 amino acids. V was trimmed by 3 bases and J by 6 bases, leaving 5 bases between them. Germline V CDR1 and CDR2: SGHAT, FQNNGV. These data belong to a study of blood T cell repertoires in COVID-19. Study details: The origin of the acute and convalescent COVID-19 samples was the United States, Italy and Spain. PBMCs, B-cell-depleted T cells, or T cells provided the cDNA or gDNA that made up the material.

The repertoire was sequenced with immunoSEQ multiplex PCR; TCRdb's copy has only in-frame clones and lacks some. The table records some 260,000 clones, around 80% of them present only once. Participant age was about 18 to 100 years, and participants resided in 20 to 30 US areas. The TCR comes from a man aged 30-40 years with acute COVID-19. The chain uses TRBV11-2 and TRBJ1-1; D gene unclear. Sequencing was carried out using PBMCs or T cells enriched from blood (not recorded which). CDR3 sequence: CASSFTAEAFF. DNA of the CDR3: TGTGCCAGCAGCTTTACAGCTGAAGCTTTCTTT.